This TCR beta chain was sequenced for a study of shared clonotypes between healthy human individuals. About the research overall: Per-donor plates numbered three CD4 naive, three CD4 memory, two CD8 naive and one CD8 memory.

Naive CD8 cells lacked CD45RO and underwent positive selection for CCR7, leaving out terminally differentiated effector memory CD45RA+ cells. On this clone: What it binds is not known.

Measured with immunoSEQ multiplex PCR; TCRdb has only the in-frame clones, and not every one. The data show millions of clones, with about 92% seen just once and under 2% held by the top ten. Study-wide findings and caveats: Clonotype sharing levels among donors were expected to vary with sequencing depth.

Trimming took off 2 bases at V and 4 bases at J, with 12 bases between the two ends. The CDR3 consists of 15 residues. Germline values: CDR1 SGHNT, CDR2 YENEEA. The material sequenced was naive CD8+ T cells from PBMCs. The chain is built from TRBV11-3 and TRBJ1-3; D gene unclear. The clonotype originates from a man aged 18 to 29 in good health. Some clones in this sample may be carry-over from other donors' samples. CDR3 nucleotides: TGTGCCAGCAGCTTAAAGTTAGGAGCCGGAAACACCATATATTTT. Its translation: CASSLKLGAGNTIYF. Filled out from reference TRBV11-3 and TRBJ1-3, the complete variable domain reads EAGVVQSPRYKIIEKKQPVAFWCNPISGHNTLYWYLQNLGQGPELLIRYENEEAVDDSQLPKDRFSAERLKGVDSTLKIQPAELGDSAVYLCASSLKLGAGNTIYFGEGSWLTVV.